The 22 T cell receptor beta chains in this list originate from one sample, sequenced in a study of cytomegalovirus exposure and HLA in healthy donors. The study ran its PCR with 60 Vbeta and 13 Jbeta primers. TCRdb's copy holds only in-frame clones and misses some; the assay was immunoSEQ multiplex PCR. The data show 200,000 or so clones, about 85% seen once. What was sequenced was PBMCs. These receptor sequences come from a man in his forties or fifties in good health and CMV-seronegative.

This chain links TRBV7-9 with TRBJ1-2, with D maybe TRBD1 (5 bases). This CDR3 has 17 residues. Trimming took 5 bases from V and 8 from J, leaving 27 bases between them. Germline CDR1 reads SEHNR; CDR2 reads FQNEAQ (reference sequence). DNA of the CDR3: TGTGCCAGCAGCCGAGGAGCCCCGAGCGGGACTCAAAAAGGCTACACCTTC. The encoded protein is CASSRGAPSGTQKGYTF.

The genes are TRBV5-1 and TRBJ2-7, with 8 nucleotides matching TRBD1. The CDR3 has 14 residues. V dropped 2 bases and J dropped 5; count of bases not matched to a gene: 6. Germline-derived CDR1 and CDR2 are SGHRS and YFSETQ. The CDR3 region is CASSLGQGSNEQYF. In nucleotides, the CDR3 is TGCGCCAGCAGCTTAGGACAGGGTTCAAACGAGCAGTACTTC.

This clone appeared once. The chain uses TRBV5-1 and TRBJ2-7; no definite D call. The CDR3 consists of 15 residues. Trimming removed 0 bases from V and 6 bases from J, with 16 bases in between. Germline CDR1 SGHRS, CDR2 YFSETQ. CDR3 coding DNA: TGCGCCAGCAGCTTGGGGGCTGTTACGATGGGCGAGCAGTACTTC. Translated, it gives CASSLGAVTMGEQYF.

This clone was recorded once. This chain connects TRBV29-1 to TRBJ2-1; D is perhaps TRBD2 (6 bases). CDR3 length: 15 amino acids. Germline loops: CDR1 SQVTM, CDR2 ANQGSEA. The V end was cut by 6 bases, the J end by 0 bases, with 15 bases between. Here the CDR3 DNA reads TGCAGCGTCGGGGCGGGACTTAGCTCCTACAATGAGCAGTTCTTC. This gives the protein CSVGAGLSSYNEQFF.

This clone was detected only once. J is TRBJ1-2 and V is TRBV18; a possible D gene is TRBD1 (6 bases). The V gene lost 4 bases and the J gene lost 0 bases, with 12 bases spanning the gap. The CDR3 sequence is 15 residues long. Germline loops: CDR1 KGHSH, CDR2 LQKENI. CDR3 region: CASSRTEDANYGYTF. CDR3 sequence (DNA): TGTGCCAGCTCACGGACAGAGGACGCTAACTATGGCTACACCTTC.

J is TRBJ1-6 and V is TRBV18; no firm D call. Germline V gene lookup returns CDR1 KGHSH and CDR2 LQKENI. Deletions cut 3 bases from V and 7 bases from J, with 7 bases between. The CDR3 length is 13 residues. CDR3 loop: CASSPSLNSPLHF. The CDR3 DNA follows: TGTGCCAGCTCACCGTCACTGAATTCACCCCTCCACTTT.

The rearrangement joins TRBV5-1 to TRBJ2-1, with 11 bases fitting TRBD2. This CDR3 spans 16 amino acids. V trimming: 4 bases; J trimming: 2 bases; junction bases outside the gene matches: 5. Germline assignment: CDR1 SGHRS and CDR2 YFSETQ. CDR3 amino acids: CASSQISGGAYNEQFF. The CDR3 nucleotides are TGCGCCAGCAGCCAAATTAGCGGGGGGGCCTACAATGAGCAGTTCTTC.

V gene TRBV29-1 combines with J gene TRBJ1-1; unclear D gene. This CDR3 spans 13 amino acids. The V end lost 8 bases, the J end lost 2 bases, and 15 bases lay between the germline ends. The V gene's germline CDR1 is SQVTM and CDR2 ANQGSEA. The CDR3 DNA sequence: TGCAGCCTAAACCAAGCGGGAAACACTGAAGCTTTCTTT. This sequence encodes CSLNQAGNTEAFF.

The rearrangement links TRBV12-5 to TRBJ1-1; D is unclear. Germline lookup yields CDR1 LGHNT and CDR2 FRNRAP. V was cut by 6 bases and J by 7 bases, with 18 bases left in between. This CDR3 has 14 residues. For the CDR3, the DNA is TGTGCTAGTGGGTCGGCCATGCTAGTCAATGAAGCTTTCTTT. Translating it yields CASGSAMLVNEAFF.

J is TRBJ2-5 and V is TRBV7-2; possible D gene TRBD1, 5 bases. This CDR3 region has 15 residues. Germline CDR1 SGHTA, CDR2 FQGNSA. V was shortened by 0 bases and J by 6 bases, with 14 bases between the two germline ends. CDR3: CASSLATQGTKTQYF. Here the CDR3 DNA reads TGTGCCAGCAGCTTAGCGACCCAGGGTACGAAGACCCAGTACTTC.

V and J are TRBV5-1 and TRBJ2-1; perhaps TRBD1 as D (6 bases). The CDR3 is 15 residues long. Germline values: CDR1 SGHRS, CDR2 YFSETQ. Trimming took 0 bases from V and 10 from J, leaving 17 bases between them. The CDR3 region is CASSLAVEGDGEQFF. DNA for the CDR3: TGCGCCAGCAGCTTGGCCGTCGAGGGGGACGGCGAGCAGTTCTTC.

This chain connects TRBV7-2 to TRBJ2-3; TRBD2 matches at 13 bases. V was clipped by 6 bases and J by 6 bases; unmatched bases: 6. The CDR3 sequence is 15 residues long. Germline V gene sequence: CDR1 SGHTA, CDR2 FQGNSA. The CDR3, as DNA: TGTGCCAGCAGTCAACCGGGACTAGCGGGGGATACGCAGTATTTT. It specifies CASSQPGLAGDTQYF. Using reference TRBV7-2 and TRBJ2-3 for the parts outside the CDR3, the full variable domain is GAGVSQSPSNKVTEKGKDVELRCDPISGHTALYWYRQSLGQGLEFLIYFQGNSAPDKSGLPSDRFSAERTGGSVSTLTIQRTQQEDSAVYLCASSQPGLAGDTQYFGPGTRLTVL.

The chain's CDR3 is CASSSEPDTEAFF. CDR3 bases: TGTGCCAGCAGCTCGGAGCCGGACACTGAAGCTTTCTTT. J is TRBJ1-1 and V is TRBV7-9; no reliable D call. This CDR3 is built from 13 residues. Germline CDR1 and CDR2: SEHNR and FQNEAQ (reference sequence). V was cut by 4 bases and J by 3 bases, with 9 bases left in between.

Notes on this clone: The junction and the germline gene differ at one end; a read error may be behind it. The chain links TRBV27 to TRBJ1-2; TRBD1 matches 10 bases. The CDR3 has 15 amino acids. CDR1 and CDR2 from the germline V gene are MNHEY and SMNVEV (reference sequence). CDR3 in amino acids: CASSLTGTGDYGYTF. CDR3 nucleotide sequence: TGTGCCAGCAGTTTAACCGGGACAGGGGACTATGGTTACACCTTC.

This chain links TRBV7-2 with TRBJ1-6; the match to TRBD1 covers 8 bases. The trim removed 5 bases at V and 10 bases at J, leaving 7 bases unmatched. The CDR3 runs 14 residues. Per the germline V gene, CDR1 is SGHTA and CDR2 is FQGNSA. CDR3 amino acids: CASSVGQGESPLHF. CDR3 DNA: TGTGCCAGCAGCGTAGGACAGGGCGAGTCACCCCTCCACTTT.

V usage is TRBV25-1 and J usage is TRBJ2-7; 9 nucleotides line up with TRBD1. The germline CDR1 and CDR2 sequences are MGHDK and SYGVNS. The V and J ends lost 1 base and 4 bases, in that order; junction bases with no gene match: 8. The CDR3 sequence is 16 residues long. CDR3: CASSELIMDRGYEQYF. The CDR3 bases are TGTGCCAGCAGTGAATTAATAATGGACAGGGGTTACGAGCAGTACTTC.

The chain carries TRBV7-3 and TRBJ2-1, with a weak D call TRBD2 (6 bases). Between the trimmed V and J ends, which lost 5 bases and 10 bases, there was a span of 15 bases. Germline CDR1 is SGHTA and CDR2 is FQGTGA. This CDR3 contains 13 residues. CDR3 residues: CASSLRGGQEQFF. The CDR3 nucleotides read TGTGCCAGCAGCCTCCGAGGAGGGCAAGAGCAGTTCTTC.

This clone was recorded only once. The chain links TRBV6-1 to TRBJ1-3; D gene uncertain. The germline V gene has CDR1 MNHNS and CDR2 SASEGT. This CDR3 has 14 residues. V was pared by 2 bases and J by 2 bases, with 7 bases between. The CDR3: CASSEYQAGNTIYF. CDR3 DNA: TGTGCCAGCAGTGAATATCAGGCTGGAAACACCATATATTTT.

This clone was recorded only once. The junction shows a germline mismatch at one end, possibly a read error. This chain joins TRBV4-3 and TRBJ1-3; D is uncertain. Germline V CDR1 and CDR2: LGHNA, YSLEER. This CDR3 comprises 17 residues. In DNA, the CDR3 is TGCGCCAGCAGCTCCTCGTTAGCCGGGAGCTCTGGAAACACCACATATTTT. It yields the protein CASSSSLAGSSGNTTYF.

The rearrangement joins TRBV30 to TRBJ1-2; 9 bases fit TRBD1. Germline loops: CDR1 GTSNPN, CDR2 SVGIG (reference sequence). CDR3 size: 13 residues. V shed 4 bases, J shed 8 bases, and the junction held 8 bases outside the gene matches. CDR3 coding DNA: TGTGCCTGGACCCCGGACAGGGGTCAAGGCTACACCTTC. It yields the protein CAWTPDRGQGYTF.

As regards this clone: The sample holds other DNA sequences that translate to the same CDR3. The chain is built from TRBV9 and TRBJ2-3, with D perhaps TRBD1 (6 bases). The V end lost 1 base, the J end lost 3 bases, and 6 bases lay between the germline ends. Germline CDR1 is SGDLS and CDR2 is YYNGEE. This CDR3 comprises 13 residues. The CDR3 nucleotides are TGTGCCAGCAGCGTACAGGGGACAGATACGCAGTATTTT. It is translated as CASSVQGTDTQYF. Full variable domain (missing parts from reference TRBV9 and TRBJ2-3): DSGVTQTPKHLITATGQRVTLRCSPRSGDLSVYWYQQSLDQGLQFLIQYYNGEERAKGNILERFSAQQFPDLHSELNLSSLELGDSALYFCASSVQGTDTQYFGPGTRLTVL.

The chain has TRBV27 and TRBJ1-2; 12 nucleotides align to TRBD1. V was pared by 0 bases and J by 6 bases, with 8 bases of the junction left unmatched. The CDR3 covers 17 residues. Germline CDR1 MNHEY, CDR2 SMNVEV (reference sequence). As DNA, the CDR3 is TGTGCCAGCAGTTTATCCCGGGACAGGGGGCCCTTGGATGGCTACACCTTC. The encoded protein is CASSLSRDRGPLDGYTF.